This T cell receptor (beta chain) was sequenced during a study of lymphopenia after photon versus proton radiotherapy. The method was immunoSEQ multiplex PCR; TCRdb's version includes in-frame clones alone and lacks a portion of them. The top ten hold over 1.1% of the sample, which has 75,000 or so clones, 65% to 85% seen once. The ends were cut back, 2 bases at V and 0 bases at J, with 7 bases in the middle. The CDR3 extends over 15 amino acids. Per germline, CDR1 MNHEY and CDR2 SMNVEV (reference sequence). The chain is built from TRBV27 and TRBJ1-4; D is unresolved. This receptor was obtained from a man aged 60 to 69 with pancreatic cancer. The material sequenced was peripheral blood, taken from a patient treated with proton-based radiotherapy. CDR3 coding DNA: TGTGCCAGCAGTTTACAGGCTGCAACTAATGAAAAACTGTTTTTT. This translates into CASSLQAATNEKLFF.